This TCR beta chain was observed in a study of cytomegalovirus exposure and HLA in healthy donors. As for the study in general: Counted in an early data release were about 85 million unique TCRs from HLA-typed donors.

Regarding this clone: Its antigen remains unidentified.

Germline V CDR1 and CDR2: SEHNR, FQNEAQ (reference sequence). CDR3 length: 15 residues. Trimming removed 5 bases at V and 3 bases at J, with 14 bases between. Study-level points and caveats: TCR sequences were mostly rare, though some public TCRs occurred in many donors.

The PCR employed 60 Vbeta primers together with 13 Jbeta primers. Some clones are missing from TCRdb's copy, which holds only in-frame ones; the method was immunoSEQ multiplex PCR. This sample has approximately 150,000 clones, with over 80% found just once. This receptor was taken from a male donor in good health and CMV-seronegative. The sample taken for sequencing was PBMCs. The gene calls are TRBV7-9 and TRBJ1-3; D unresolved. The CDR3 sequence is CASSAGSKDGNTIYF. DNA of the CDR3: TGTGCCAGCAGCGCGGGCAGCAAAGATGGAAACACCATATATTTT.